The 27 T cell receptor beta chains reported below all come from one sample, sequenced in a study of T cell changes during pregnancy in multiple sclerosis. Clones were read by immunoSEQ multiplex PCR, and TCRdb kept only the in-frame ones, dropping some. The table includes approximately 44,000 clones, about 90% detected once. The material was CD4+ T cells from peripheral blood mononuclear cells, obtained in the second trimester of pregnancy. These receptor sequences come from a female donor in good health, enrolled as a control in a pregnancy study.

V gene TRBV9 combines with J gene TRBJ2-7, with 8 bases identical to TRBD1. J gave up 0 bases and V 4 bases, and 6 bases lay outside the gene matches. From germline, CDR1 is SGDLS and CDR2 YYNGEE. There are 15 residues in the CDR3. The CDR3 here is CASSKSTGASYEQYF. The CDR3 DNA reads as TGTGCCAGCAGCAAATCGACAGGGGCCTCCTACGAGCAGTACTTC.

The J gene is TRBJ2-3, the V gene TRBV27, with D possibly matching TRBD2 (6 bases). V was shortened by 3 bases and J by 0 bases, with 16 bases between the two germline ends. Germline CDR1 and CDR2: MNHEY and SMNVEV (reference sequence). This CDR3 contains 17 residues. CDR3 coding DNA: TGTGCCAGCAGTTTGGTCGGGAGACTACATAGCACAGATACGCAGTATTTT. Translated: CASSLVGRLHSTDTQYF.

The chain recombines TRBV9 with TRBJ2-3, with D possibly being TRBD2 (6 bases). CDR1 is SGDLS, CDR2 YYNGEE, per germline. With 4 bases removed from V and 4 bases from J, the gap between germline ends came to 10 bases. This CDR3 spans 13 amino acids. The DNA for the CDR3 is TGTGCCAGCAGCCCAAGACTAGCAGATACGCAGTATTTT. Its protein is CASSPRLADTQYF.

The gene calls are TRBV2 and TRBJ2-1; D not resolved. The CDR3 is made up of 18 amino acids. The V gene's germline CDR1 is SNHLY and CDR2 FYNNEI. The V and J ends lost 5 bases and 6 bases respectively, with 26 bases between them. The CDR3 nucleotides read TGTGCCAGCAGTCCCGCGAGCTTAGGAGTTTTAAGTCCCAATGAGCAGTTCTTC. As protein: CASSPASLGVLSPNEQFF.

This chain connects TRBV25-1 to TRBJ1-2; TRBD1 matches at 10 bases. Germline V CDR1 and CDR2: MGHDK, SYGVNS. The CDR3 length is 17 residues. V was pared by 1 base and J by 4 bases, with 9 bases of the junction left unmatched. As DNA, the CDR3 is TGTGCCAGCAGTGAATCTAGCGGACAGGGGGTCGGCTATGGCTACACCTTC. Translating gives CASSESSGQGVGYGYTF.

In this sample, this clone turned up a few times. V usage is TRBV19 and J usage is TRBJ2-3; D is possibly TRBD1 (5 bases). The V gene lost 5 bases and the J gene lost 4 bases, with 10 bases spanning the gap. The germline CDR1 and CDR2 sequences are LNHDA and SQIVND (reference sequence). This CDR3 is 13 amino acids long. CDR3 DNA: TGTGCCAGTAGTTACAGGTGGGCAGATACGCAGTATTTT. This translates into CASSYRWADTQYF.

The rearrangement uses TRBV18 and TRBJ1-6; D remains ambiguous. The CDR3 runs 13 residues. Trimming left V 3 bases short and J 6 bases short, with 6 bases between. Per the germline V gene, CDR1 is KGHSH and CDR2 is LQKENI. Here the CDR3 DNA reads TGTGCCAGCTCACCCGATAGTAATTCACCCCTCCACTTT. Protein product: CASSPDSNSPLHF.

The chain is built from TRBV28 and TRBJ2-7, with 8 bases matching TRBD2. The CDR3 length is 15 residues. Germline CDR1 and CDR2: MDHEN and SYDVKM. V lost 3 bases and J lost 0; bases outside the gene matches: 4. CDR3 sequence: CASSFLGTSSYEQYF. DNA of the CDR3: TGTGCCAGCAGTTTTTTAGGGACTAGCTCCTACGAGCAGTACTTC.

This chain joins TRBV15 and TRBJ1-2, with 10 nucleotides matching TRBD1. J gave up 4 bases and V 5 bases, and 13 bases lay outside the gene matches. CDR3 size: 17 residues. CDR1 and CDR2 from the germline V gene are LNHNV and YYDKDF (reference sequence). This CDR3 reads CATSDYGTGDSFYGYTF. CDR3 bases: TGTGCCACCAGCGACTACGGGACAGGGGACTCCTTCTATGGCTACACCTTC. Filled out from reference TRBV15 and TRBJ1-2, the complete variable domain reads DAMVIQNPRYQVTQFGKPVTLSCSQTLNHNVMYWYQQKSSQAPKLLFHYYDKDFNNEADTPDNFQSRRPNTSFCFLDIRSPGLGDTAMYLCATSDYGTGDSFYGYTFGSGTRLTVV.

V usage is TRBV2 and J usage is TRBJ1-1; 10 nucleotides agree with TRBD1. Germline V gives CDR1 SNHLY, CDR2 FYNNEI. The CDR3 consists of 16 residues. J gave up 5 bases and V 6 bases, and 12 bases lay outside the gene matches. The chain's CDR3 is CASSARPGQGRTEAFF. CDR3 coding DNA: TGTGCCAGCAGCGCACGACCGGGACAGGGGCGAACTGAAGCTTTCTTT.

The V gene is TRBV18, the J gene TRBJ2-7, with D possibly being TRBD1 (7 bases). The ends were cut back, 3 bases at V and 3 bases at J, with 27 bases in the middle. The CDR3 has 19 residues. CDR1 and CDR2 (germline): KGHSH, LQKENI. The CDR3 bases are TGTGCCAGCTCACCTCGGGGGCAGGGGGTTCGCCATCTTGGCTACGAGCAGTACTTC. It is translated as CASSPRGQGVRHLGYEQYF. The variable domain in full, with the rest retrieved from reference TRBV18 and TRBJ2-7, is NAGVMQNPRHLVRRRGQEARLRCSPMKGHSHVYWYRQLPEEGLKFMVYLQKENIIDESGMPKERFSAEFPKEGPSILRIQQVVRGDSAAYFCASSPRGQGVRHLGYEQYFGPGTRLTVT.

As regards this clone: One end of the junction varies from germline; a read error may be responsible. The V call is TRBV5-1, the J call TRBJ2-7; 11 nucleotides agree with TRBD2. Germline loops: CDR1 SGHRS, CDR2 YFSETQ. The CDR3 runs to 16 residues. The DNA for the CDR3 is TGCGCCAGCAGCTTGACTAGCGGGAGTCCCTCCTACGAGCAGCACTTC. Translation gives CASSLTSGSPSYEQHF. The variable domain in full, completed from reference TRBV5-1 and TRBJ2-7, reads KAGVTQTPRYLIKTRGQQVTLSCSPISGHRSVSWYQQTPGQGLQFLFEYFSETQRNKGNFPGRFSGRQFSNSRSEMNVSTLELGDSALYLCASSLTSGSPSYEQHFGPGTRLTVT.

V usage is TRBV7-8 and J usage is TRBJ1-2; possibly TRBD1 for D (5 bases). CDR1 and CDR2 (germline): SGHVS, FQNEAQ. V dropped 5 bases and J dropped 4 bases, with 17 bases sitting between them. There are 15 residues in the CDR3. CDR3: CASSNGGGRGYGYTF. In DNA, the CDR3 is TGTGCCAGCAGCAATGGGGGGGGAAGGGGCTATGGCTACACCTTC.

DNA of the CDR3: TGTGCCAGCAAGGACAGCACGAGCTCTGGAAACACCATATATTTT. Protein: CASKDSTSSGNTIYF. The V call is TRBV27, the J call TRBJ1-3; maybe TRBD1 (6 bases). Germline CDR1 MNHEY, CDR2 SMNVEV (reference sequence). The V end lost 7 bases, the J end lost 0 bases, and 13 bases lay between the germline ends. This CDR3 region has 15 residues.

This clone was seen once. The CDR3 DNA reads TGTGCCAGCAGCTTAGGGGGACAGGGTTACGAGCAGTACTTC. It is translated as CASSLGGQGYEQYF. The chain recombines TRBV11-3 with TRBJ2-7; TRBD1 matches at 9 bases. V shed 1 base, J shed 4 bases, and the junction held 2 bases outside the gene matches. The CDR3 extends over 14 amino acids. CDR1 is SGHNT and CDR2 is YENEEA in the germline V gene.

The J gene is TRBJ2-3, the V gene TRBV7-9; possibly TRBD2 for D (5 bases). Germline V gene lookup returns CDR1 SEHNR and CDR2 FQNEAQ (reference sequence). V was cut by 1 base and J by 11 bases, with 10 bases left in between. The length of the CDR3 is 12 residues. CDR3 residues: CASSLVSAGQYF. CDR3 in DNA: TGTGCCAGCAGCTTAGTTAGCGCTGGGCAGTATTTT. Drawing the rest from reference TRBV7-9 and TRBJ2-3, the complete variable domain is DTGVSQNPRHKITKRGQNVTFRCDPISEHNRLYWYRQTLGQGPEFLTYFQNEAQLEKSRLLSDRFSAERPKGSFSTLEIQRTEQGDSAMYLCASSLVSAGQYFGPGTRLTVL.

This chain connects TRBV2 to TRBJ1-1; D perhaps matches TRBD1 (5 bases). Trimming pared 3 bases from V and 7 bases from J, leaving 15 bases between. The CDR3 extends over 14 amino acids. Germline lookup yields CDR1 SNHLY and CDR2 FYNNEI. DNA for the CDR3: TGTGCCAGCAGTGACCCGGCAGGGTTCAATGAAGCTTTCTTT. Translation gives CASSDPAGFNEAFF.

The J gene is TRBJ2-1, the V gene TRBV6-4; D might be TRBD1 (5 bases). V was clipped by 0 bases and J by 5 bases, with 11 bases between them. The CDR3 is 15 amino acids. CDR1 and CDR2 (germline): MRHNA, SNTAGT. The CDR3 region has the DNA TGTGCCAGCAGTGACTCGAGTCAGGGTAACAATGAGCAGTTCTTC. This translates into CASSDSSQGNNEQFF.

This sequence joins TRBV4-1 and TRBJ2-7, with 9 nucleotides matching TRBD1. CDR1 and CDR2 from the germline V gene are MGHRA and YSYEKL. V shed 8 bases and J 2 bases; nucleotides not matched to a gene: 16. The CDR3 loop spans 17 amino acids. CDR3 sequence (DNA): TGCGCCAGCCTAAACGGGACAGGGAAGTGGGGGACCTACGAGCAGTACTTC. Translation gives CASLNGTGKWGTYEQYF.

The chain joins TRBV11-3 to TRBJ2-1, with 7 bases that match TRBD2. Germline CDR1 SGHNT, CDR2 YENEEA. The trim removed 0 bases at V and 3 bases at J, leaving 5 bases unmatched. The CDR3 has 16 amino acids. This CDR3 is CASSLERGRIYNEQFF. The DNA for the CDR3 is TGTGCCAGCAGCTTAGAACGCGGGAGAATCTACAATGAGCAGTTCTTC.

Points on this clone: The junction departs from the called germline gene at one end, perhaps through a read error. CDR3 nucleotide sequence: TGTGCCAGCACTTACGGGGGGACCTATAATTCACCCCTCCACTTT. It codes for CASTYGGTYNSPLHF. The chain links TRBV6-5 to TRBJ1-6; TRBD1 is a possible D gene (5 bases). Germline CDR1 MNHEY, CDR2 SVGAGI. The CDR3 totals 15 residues.

The CDR3, as DNA: TGTGCCAGCAGTTTACGCTCTCCTCTGGCGGCTAATGAAAAACTGTTTTTT. Encoded protein: CASSLRSPLAANEKLFF. This chain links TRBV27 with TRBJ1-4; D unresolved. The V gene lost 2 bases and the J gene lost 3 bases, with 16 bases spanning the gap. CDR1 is MNHEY and CDR2 is SMNVEV in the germline V gene (reference sequence). CDR3 length equals 17 residues.

The chain joins TRBV27 to TRBJ1-4; D might be TRBD1 (6 bases). The V and J ends lost 8 bases and 7 bases respectively, with 20 bases between them. CDR3 length equals 15 residues. Germline V gene data show CDR1 as MNHEY and CDR2 as SMNVEV (reference sequence). In DNA, the CDR3 is TGTGCCAGCGCCTTATTGGGGGCGGGTGGTGAAAAACTGTTTTTT. Protein product: CASALLGAGGEKLFF.

This clone has just one count. The rearrangement links TRBV27 to TRBJ2-5, with TRBD2 matching 7 bases. The length of the CDR3 is 13 residues. Germline trimming cut 4 bases from V and 4 bases from J; bases unmatched to any gene: 3. CDR1 and CDR2 from the germline V gene are MNHEY and SMNVEV (reference sequence). CDR3 sequence reads: CASSWRERETQYF. The CDR3 DNA sequence: TGTGCCAGCAGTTGGCGGGAGAGAGAGACCCAGTACTTC.

V is TRBV30 and J is TRBJ2-2, with TRBD1 matching over 9 bases. Germline CDR1 GTSNPN, CDR2 SVGIG (reference sequence). Losses at the gene ends were 4 bases for V and 4 bases for J; bases not matched to a gene: 7. This CDR3 spans 15 amino acids. CDR3 in amino acids: CAWNSGQGSTGELFF. CDR3 nucleotides: TGTGCCTGGAACTCAGGACAGGGGTCCACCGGGGAGCTGTTTTTT.

V and J are TRBV5-1 and TRBJ2-7, with 7 bases that match TRBD1. The V segment lost 4 bases and the J segment 3 bases; nucleotides outside the gene matches: 10. This CDR3 is 15 amino acids long. The germline V gene encodes CDR1 SGHRS and CDR2 YFSETQ. CDR3 region: CASSVAGGTGYEQYF. CDR3 nucleotide sequence: TGCGCCAGCAGCGTAGCAGGGGGAACGGGCTACGAGCAGTACTTC. The variable domain in full, completed from reference TRBV5-1 and TRBJ2-7, reads KAGVTQTPRYLIKTRGQQVTLSCSPISGHRSVSWYQQTPGQGLQFLFEYFSETQRNKGNFPGRFSGRQFSNSRSEMNVSTLELGDSALYLCASSVAGGTGYEQYFGPGTRLTVT.

The V and J genes are TRBV19 and TRBJ1-5; D perhaps matches TRBD1 (5 bases). CDR3 length: 15 amino acids. From germline, CDR1 is LNHDA and CDR2 SQIVND (reference sequence). The V gene lost 3 bases and the J gene lost 1 base, with 10 bases spanning the gap. The DNA of the CDR3 is TGTGCCAGTAGTATTGGGGGGGTAAGCAATCAGCCCCAGCATTTT. Translated: CASSIGGVSNQPQHF.